Listed below are T cell receptor beta chains from one sample, sequenced in a study of OX40 agonist ivuxolimab in advanced cancers. Here immunoSEQ multiplex PCR was the method, and the copy in TCRdb shows in-frame clones only, minus some. The data contain 58,000 or so clones, 80% to 90% of them singletons. Sequencing used CD4+ or CD8+ T cells sorted from blood, obtained in a trial of the OX40 agonist ivuxolimab. Receptor source: an adult with an advanced solid tumor such as melanoma, head and neck, liver or kidney cancer. CDR3s include the opening cysteine and the closing phenylalanine or tryptophan. Fields, in order: clone size, V gene, D gene, CDR3 length, J gene, CDR3 protein, CDR3 DNA. The D gene is left open where the match is weak. Expanded clones are given a class, and other clones once, few, many or no size at all.

-	TRBV10-3	TRBD2	14	TRBJ2-7	CAIRHTSGAYEQYF	TGTGCCATCAGGCACACTAGCGGGGCCTACGAGCAGTACTTC
-	TRBV29-1	TRBD1	13	TRBJ1-1	CSAMGQGGTEAFF	TGCAGCGCAATGGGACAGGGGGGGACTGAAGCTTTCTTT
-	TRBV7-2	TRBD1	16	TRBJ1-3	CASSFGQGIAGNTIYF	TGTGCCAGCAGTTTCGGACAGGGAATCGCTGGAAACACCATATATTTT
-	TRBV11-3	TRBD2	15	TRBJ2-3	CASSPTQAGRDTQYF	TGTGCCAGCAGCCCAACCCAAGCGGGAAGAGATACGCAGTATTTT
-	TRBV7-8	TRBD2	16	TRBJ2-3	CASSPFAGRGTDTQYF	TGTGCCAGCAGCCCCTTCGCCGGGAGGGGGACAGATACGCAGTATTTT
-	TRBV6-1	-	15	TRBJ1-5	CASSEAQGFDQPQHF	TGTGCCAGCAGTGAGGCACAAGGCTTCGATCAGCCCCAGCATTTT
-	TRBV5-1	-	15	TRBJ1-1	CASSFGQGLNTEAFF	TGCGCCAGCAGCTTCGGGCAGGGCTTAAACACTGAAGCTTTCTTT
-	TRBV28	-	14	TRBJ1-5	CAIQGWSSNQPQHF	TGTGCGATCCAGGGGTGGTCCAGCAATCAGCCCCAGCATTTT
-	TRBV7-3	-	20	TRBJ1-4	CASSYPGEGDCMATNEKLFF	TGTGCCAGCAGCTACCCGGGGGAGGGGGACTGCATGGCAACTAATGAAAAACTGTTTTTT
-	TRBV14	-	12	TRBJ2-7	CASSPGTYEQYF	TGTGCCAGCAGCCCAGGGACCTACGAGCAGTACTTC
-	TRBV6-1	TRBD2	17	TRBJ2-7	CASSERSGGRAFYEQYF	TGTGCCAGCAGTGAAAGGAGTGGCGGGAGGGCCTTCTACGAGCAGTACTTC
-	TRBV7-9	-	16	TRBJ2-5	CASSLARASKGETQYF	TGTGCCAGCAGCTTAGCCCGGGCCTCCAAGGGGGAGACCCAGTACTTC
-	TRBV30	-	13	TRBJ1-1	CAWSIVLDTEAFF	TGTGCCTGGTCTATCGTGTTGGACACTGAAGCTTTCTTT
-	TRBV5-1	TRBD2	14	TRBJ2-3	CASRERGDTDTQYF	TGCGCCAGCAGAGAGCGGGGAGACACAGATACGCAGTATTTT
-	TRBV18	-	13	TRBJ1-5	CASSPGYSQPQHF	TGTGCCAGCTCACCAGGTTACAGTCAGCCCCAGCATTTT
-	TRBV10-1	-	13	TRBJ1-3	CASSGQSGNTIYF	TGCGCCAGCAGTGGACAGAGTGGAAACACCATATATTTT
-	TRBV28	-	15	TRBJ1-6	CASSLYTSYNSPLHF	TGTGCCAGCAGTCTGTACACCTCCTATAATTCACCCCTCCACTTT
-	TRBV28	TRBD1	16	TRBJ2-2	CASIPRGTGDTGELFF	TGTGCCAGCATCCCTAGGGGGACAGGGGACACCGGGGAGCTGTTTTTT
few	TRBV6-5	TRBD2	14	TRBJ2-1	CASRLLALYNEQFF	TGTGCCAGCAGGCTACTAGCGCTATACAATGAGCAGTTCTTC
-	TRBV5-1	TRBD1	15	TRBJ2-5	CASSPNPDRRETQYF	TGCGCCAGCAGCCCGAACCCGGACAGGAGAGAGACCCAGTACTTC
-	TRBV5-4	-	13	TRBJ2-5	CASSLLGVETQYF	TGTGCCAGCAGTTTGCTCGGGGTTGAGACCCAGTACTTC
-	TRBV6-1	TRBD2	15	TRBJ2-3	CASNKREGSTDTQYF	TGTGCCAGCAATAAGCGGGAGGGCTCGACAGATACGCAGTATTTT
-	TRBV4-3	-	13	TRBJ1-2	CASSPRVDYGYTF	TGCGCCAGCAGCCCGCGAGTAGACTATGGCTACACCTTC
-	TRBV2	-	14	TRBJ2-2	CASKGQRNTGELFF	TGTGCCAGCAAAGGGCAGCGGAACACCGGGGAGCTGTTTTTT
-	TRBV7-2	-	16	TRBJ2-1	CASSLVRDSQYNEQFF	TGTGCCAGCAGCTTAGTGAGAGACTCTCAGTATAATGAGCAGTTCTTC
once	TRBV5-1	-	12	TRBJ1-2	CASSPGGYGYTF	TGCGCCAGCAGTCCGGGGGGTTATGGCTACACCTTC
-	TRBV30	TRBD2	17	TRBJ2-5	CAWSTGLAGSNSETQYF	TGTGCCTGGAGTACGGGACTAGCGGGAAGCAATAGTGAGACCCAGTACTTC
-	TRBV6-5	-	13	TRBJ1-2	CASSYTFASGYTF	TGTGCCAGCAGTTACACATTTGCGAGTGGCTACACCTTC
-	TRBV27	-	15	TRBJ1-6	CASGRVGAGNSPLHF	TGTGCCAGCGGTCGTGTGGGGGCGGGAAATTCACCCCTCCACTTT
-	TRBV19	TRBD1	19	TRBJ1-1	CASTALRDRGREGKSEAFF	TGTGCCAGTACCGCTCTGCGCGACAGGGGGCGCGAGGGAAAATCTGAAGCTTTCTTT
-	TRBV6-1	-	12	TRBJ1-3	CAAGGHLNTIYF	TGTGCCGCCGGAGGACATTTGAACACCATATATTTT
-	TRBV5-1	-	15	TRBJ2-5	CASSTQGGVQETQYF	TGCGCCAGCAGCACCCAGGGTGGGGTTCAAGAGACCCAGTACTTC
-	TRBV19	-	15	TRBJ1-1	CASSFQDRQNTEAFF	TGTGCCAGTAGTTTCCAGGACAGACAGAACACTGAAGCTTTCTTT
-	TRBV6-5	TRBD1	14	TRBJ1-1	CASSDQGGGTEAFF	TGTGCCAGCAGTGACCAGGGGGGTGGCACTGAAGCTTTCTTT
-	TRBV14	-	17	TRBJ1-3	CASSQLRGTSSGNTIYF	TGTGCCAGCAGCCAACTGCGAGGGACGAGCTCTGGAAACACCATATATTTT
-	TRBV9	-	15	TRBJ1-4	CASSPRDNHGEKLFF	TGTGCCAGCAGCCCGCGGGACAACCATGGGGAAAAACTGTTTTTT
-	TRBV11-2	-	14	TRBJ2-5	CASSLRGVEETQYF	TGTGCCAGCAGCCTCAGGGGGGTAGAAGAGACCCAGTACTTC
-	TRBV23-1	TRBD2	17	TRBJ2-5	CASSHAAGGSDEETQYF	TGCGCCAGCAGTCATGCGGCGGGAGGGTCGGATGAGGAGACCCAGTACTTC
-	TRBV2	TRBD2	14	TRBJ2-3	CASSGGRAENTQYF	TGTGCCAGCAGTGGCGGGAGGGCCGAAAATACGCAGTATTTT
-	TRBV5-1	-	16	TRBJ2-1	CASSLALLSSYNEQFF	TGCGCCAGCAGCTTGGCACTATTGAGCTCCTACAATGAGCAGTTCTTC
-	TRBV4-3	-	13	TRBJ1-1	CASSLGRDTEAFF	TGCGCCAGCAGCCTGGGGCGCGACACTGAAGCTTTCTTT
few	TRBV29-1	-	10	TRBJ2-5	CSVGEETQYF	TGCAGCGTTGGGGAAGAGACCCAGTACTTC
-	TRBV6-1	-	12	TRBJ1-2	CASTPGLYGYTF	TGTGCCAGCACCCCAGGGCTTTACGGCTACACCTTC
-	TRBV28	-	14	TRBJ2-7	CASSLRGHDYEQYF	TGTGCCAGCAGTTTAAGGGGACATGACTACGAGCAGTACTTC
-	TRBV5-6	-	13	TRBJ2-1	CASSLVLRNEQFF	TGTGCCAGCAGCTTGGTGTTAAGGAATGAGCAGTTCTTC
-	TRBV21-1	-	16	TRBJ2-7	CASRKCGTGGVYEQYF	TGTGCCAGCAGAAAATGTGGGACAGGGGGCGTCTACGAGCAGTACTTC
-	TRBV19	TRBD2	16	TRBJ2-5	CASSLGLAGSKETQYF	TGTGCCAGTAGTCTGGGACTAGCGGGGTCAAAAGAGACCCAGTACTTC
-	TRBV5-3	TRBD2	19	TRBJ2-2	CARSPWLAGDGANTGELFF	TGTGCCAGAAGCCCTTGGTTAGCGGGAGATGGCGCGAACACCGGGGAGCTGTTTTTT
once	TRBV18	-	16	TRBJ2-1	CASSPPRLSSYNEQFF	TGTGCCAGCTCACCACCCAGGCTGAGCTCCTACAATGAGCAGTTCTTC
-	TRBV18	-	15	TRBJ1-6	CASSPSGAYNSPLHF	TGTGCCAGCTCACCGTCCGGGGCTTATAATTCACCCCTCCACTTT
-	TRBV6-1	-	17	TRBJ1-1	CASSERQLGVMNTEAFF	TGTGCCAGCAGTGAAAGGCAGTTGGGTGTGATGAACACTGAAGCTTTCTTT
-	TRBV10-3	-	15	TRBJ1-5	CAISESVSANQPQHF	TGTGCCATCAGTGAGTCAGTTTCCGCAAATCAGCCCCAGCATTTT
-	TRBV28	TRBD1	14	TRBJ2-1	CASSLDRGRGEQFF	TGTGCCAGCAGTTTAGACAGGGGGCGAGGTGAGCAGTTCTTC
-	TRBV11-2	-	13	TRBJ2-5	CASSIRHGETQYF	TGTGCCAGCAGCATCAGGCATGGAGAGACCCAGTACTTC
-	TRBV2	TRBD2	13	TRBJ2-5	CASNGGGRETQYF	TGTGCCAGCAACGGGGGGGGCAGGGAGACCCAGTACTTC